This T cell receptor beta chain was identified in a study of cytomegalovirus exposure and HLA in healthy donors. Remarks on this clone: What it recognizes is unknown.

The method was immunoSEQ multiplex PCR; TCRdb's version includes in-frame clones alone and lacks a portion of them. The sample has around 60,000 clones, approximately 92% seen once. General study findings and limits: Rare TCR sequences dominated, though some public TCRs recurred in many donors. There were under 200 TCR beta chains listed as cytomegalovirus-associated. With high specificity and sensitivity, the classifier reportedly diagnosed cytomegalovirus status.

Germline V CDR1 and CDR2: MNHEY, SVGAGI. V shed 6 bases and J 2 bases; nucleotides not matched to a gene: 4. The CDR3 is 14 amino acids. The J gene is TRBJ1-5, the V gene TRBV6-5; 7 nucleotides line up with TRBD1. The clonotype originates from a man aged 18 to 30 in good health and CMV-seronegative. What was sequenced was PBMCs. The CDR3 is CASRAGTGNQPQHF. The CDR3 DNA follows: TGTGCCAGCAGGGCCGGGACAGGCAATCAGCCCCAGCATTTT.